The rows below give T cell receptor beta chains drawn from one sample of a study of PD-L1 blockade in urothelial cancer. Produced via immunoSEQ multiplex PCR; TCRdb's table is partial and in-frame only. The table lists about 82,000 clones, over 80% of them singletons, with 8% to 9.5% in the top ten. Source: PBMCs, taken around atezolizumab (anti-PD-L1) treatment. The receptors originated from a man aged 65-85 years with urothelial cancer. CDR3s leave out the opening cysteine and the closing phenylalanine or tryptophan. Clone size is given for some rows only: seen once, a few or many times, or a class if the clone is expanded.

>-|TRBV7-2
ASSLGGTGLVEQY
>once|TRBV10-3
ATTGTELDTQY
>few|TRBV5-1
ASSPQGAETQY
>-|TRBV2
ASSEVSETQY
>-|TRBV27
ASRTAGGRAGELF
>-|TRBV7-2
ASSPSLGRGNTIY
>-|TRBV10-3
AISDEGGPYEQY
>-|TRBV6-5
ASTPDRNTGELF
>-|TRBV12-5
ASGFQISDKYSNQPQH
>-|TRBV7-2
ASRSMTRGLSEQY
>-|TRBV6-1
ASSEATAANYGYT
>-|TRBV4-1
ASSPRDRGGTDTQY
>-|TRBV5-1
ASSYLALAGEQF
>-|TRBV29-1
SAHSAPGGPGEAF
>-|TRBV11-3
ASSGTGRGTYEQY
>-|TRBV7-9
ASSLQDTEAF
>few|TRBV7-3
ASSLNGGGNSPLH
>-|TRBV28
ASSFEGGEYGYT
>once|TRBV18
ASSPGRETQY
>-|TRBV21-1
AKRQGGNTIY
>-|TRBV10-3
AISERQGTDTQY
>few|TRBV7-2
ASSARRGNTEAF
>-|TRBV30
AWSVREPETQY
>-|TRBV6-1
AAQDRADGKLF
>-|TRBV28
ASTLGGRAGVEQF
>-|TRBV28
ASTHPRQAPYEQY
>-|TRBV19
ASSLRDRGGYQPQH
>-|TRBV5-6
ASGRRRDEQY
>-|TRBV5-4
ASSPGTDLTGELF
>-|TRBV7-2
ASSLTSPYEQY
>-|TRBV7-6
ASSLGGGENTGELF
>-|TRBV7-2
ASRVGGGTDTQY
>-|TRBV6-1
ASSDRTGAAGQPQH
>-|TRBV30
AWSVQGYTEAF
>-|TRBV5-1
ASSLGWRGEQETQY
>-|TRBV13
ASSLDPGEGSYEQY
>-|TRBV18
ASSPQTGGGEAF
>-|TRBV27
ASSLSEGMNTEAF
>-|TRBV6-1
ASQNRDTNYGYT
>-|TRBV10-3
AISDLAGSGNTIY
>-|TRBV4-2
ASSQLSFGQSNYGYT
>-|TRBV11-2
ASSLERRDEQF
>-|TRBV4-3
ASSLLAGGGTDTQY
>-|TRBV10-2
ASSVYLGGGMNTEAF
>-|TRBV6-6
ASSYPGGVDEQF
>few|TRBV5-6
ASSRTGSYQPQH
>-|TRBV6-5
ASTSKGQLNTEAF
>few|TRBV29-1
SLYNPNTEAF
>-|TRBV27
ASSRGTSTDTQY
>-|TRBV5-5
ASSLDGGSSYGYT
>-|TRBV7-9
ASSPRTGVNTEAF
>once|TRBV30
AWSPVWGGLITYEQY
>-|TRBV6-5
ASTPRGTGNTIY
>few|TRBV25-1
ASSQRSGTEAF
>-|TRBV7-2
ASSLGGLGRNTEAF
>-|TRBV11-2
ASSLGTGGQPQH
>-|TRBV6-4
ASSDSFSGNPGELF
>-|TRBV6-6
ASRVGQADYEQY
>-|TRBV11-1
ASIPTGPYSNQPQH
>-|TRBV18
ASSPLDATNEKLF